A single sample is the source of the 13 T cell receptor beta chains below, sequenced in a study of blood T cells in healthy people across ages (dated by TCRdb to 2015 to 2017). The receptor library was made with 5' RACE. Sequencing took place on an Illumina HiSeq 2500. A second 7 to 11 cycle PCR used a sample-barcoded 5' primer and a J-beta primer mix. TCRdb reran the public reads through fastp at Q25 and MiXCR, keeping productive beta chains. Rows are unified per CDR3 protein, each entry keeping the most common DNA and genes. In this sample the table shows about 800,000 distinct CDR3 sequences, 58% of which occur a single time. Together, the top ten hold around 22% of the sample. The material sequenced was blood. The receptors stem from a young man in good health.

As DNA, the CDR3 is TGCAGTGCTCAAGACAGGGATGAAATTACCTACGAGCAGTACTTC. Its protein is CSAQDRDEITYEQYF. The chain joins TRBV20-1 to TRBJ2-7; 7 bases are shared with TRBD1. The CDR3 runs to 15 residues. Per germline, CDR1 DFQATT and CDR2 SNEGSKA (reference sequence). V trimming: 5 bases; J trimming: 2 bases; junction bases outside the gene matches: 12.

V usage is TRBV3-1 and J usage is TRBJ1-2; no clear D. Trimming left V 4 bases short and J 4 bases short, with 16 bases between. The CDR3 sequence is 15 residues long. Per germline, CDR1 LGHDT and CDR2 YNNKEL (reference sequence). The DNA of the CDR3 is TGTGCCAGCAGCCTCTCCTCGCCTCCTCTCTATGGCTACACCTTC. As protein: CASSLSSPPLYGYTF.

The table lists this clonotype with many counts. The rearrangement joins TRBV3-1 to TRBJ1-2; 9 bases match TRBD1. The CDR3 runs 13 residues. Germline CDR1 and CDR2: LGHDT and YNNKEL (reference sequence). V lost 6 bases, J lost 5 bases, and 4 bases stayed unmatched. CDR3 in amino acids: CASRGTGPYGYTF. As DNA, the CDR3 is TGTGCCAGCAGAGGGACAGGGCCTTATGGCTACACCTTC.

The chain joins TRBV5-8 to TRBJ1-5, with 10 bases aligning to TRBD1. The CDR3 runs to 17 residues. J gave up 5 bases and V 3 bases, and 11 bases lay outside the gene matches. Germline CDR1 reads SGHTS; CDR2 reads YDEGEE. The CDR3 DNA reads as TGTGCCAGCAGCTCCGGGACAGGGGAGTCGGAGTATCAGCCCCAGCATTTT. Protein: CASSSGTGESEYQPQHF.

This clonotype turned up a few times. The rearrangement links TRBV6-5 to TRBJ2-1; 8 nucleotides match TRBD1. CDR3 length: 14 residues. Germline lookup yields CDR1 MNHEY and CDR2 SVGAGI. Germline trimming cut 6 bases from V and 7 bases from J; bases unmatched to any gene: 8. The CDR3 spells CASSVGQGSNEQFF. CDR3 DNA: TGTGCCAGCAGCGTAGGACAGGGAAGTAATGAGCAGTTCTTC.

This clonotype appeared a few times. The chain combines TRBV7-2 with TRBJ2-5; D is uncertain. The length of the CDR3 is 15 residues. V was cut by 0 bases and J by 0 bases, with 8 bases left in between. Germline values: CDR1 SGHTA, CDR2 FQGNSA. The CDR3 reads CASSLAASYQETQYF. The CDR3 bases are TGTGCCAGCAGCTTAGCGGCAAGCTACCAAGAGACCCAGTACTTC.

V gene TRBV7-2 combines with J gene TRBJ2-1; no firm D call. The V gene's germline CDR1 is SGHTA and CDR2 FQGNSA. CDR3 length equals 14 residues. V shed 3 bases and J shed 12 bases, with 18 bases lying between them. The CDR3 coding sequence is TGTGCCAGCAGCTTGGGTGATCTGGGCTCAACGCAGTTCTTC. Encoded protein: CASSLGDLGSTQFF.

V is TRBV12-3 or TRBV12-4 and J is TRBJ1-2; D gene unclear. V was trimmed by 5 bases and J by 0 bases, leaving 16 bases between them. This CDR3 region has 16 residues. CDR3 sequence (DNA): TGTGCCAGCAGTCGACGAGTGAGCGGGGCTAACTATGGCTACACCTTC. It is translated as CASSRRVSGANYGYTF.

In its sample, this clonotype was seen a few times. This chain's CDR3 is CASSLGTPGGLRNEQFF. CDR3 sequence (DNA): TGTGCCAGCAGCTTAGGGACCCCGGGGGGGCTTAGGAATGAGCAGTTCTTC. The chain has TRBV7-2 and TRBJ2-1; 8 nucleotides agree with TRBD2. The CDR3 extends over 17 amino acids. Germline V CDR1 and CDR2: SGHTA, FQGNSA. Trimming cost V 1 base and J 7 bases; bases outside gene matches: 12.

J is TRBJ2-3 and V is TRBV4-3, with D tentatively TRBD2 (5 bases). CDR1 LGHNA and CDR2 YSLEER come from the germline V gene. The CDR3 length is 14 residues. V gave up 3 bases and J gave up 10 bases, with 17 bases separating them. This CDR3 is CASSHMTTRGPQYF. The CDR3, as DNA: TGCGCCAGCAGCCATATGACAACTAGAGGTCCGCAGTATTTT.

This clonotype was found a few times. As DNA, the CDR3 is TGCGCCAGCAGCCAAGATTCTGGTTCAGCCTGGCCTTTGGGCTACACCTTC. Encoded protein: CASSQDSGSAWPLGYTF. The chain uses TRBV4-3 and TRBJ1-2; D gene unclear. CDR3 size: 17 residues. Germline lookup yields CDR1 LGHNA and CDR2 YSLEER. V lost 0 bases and J lost 8, with 22 bases in between.

V usage is TRBV20-1 and J usage is TRBJ2-7; possibly TRBD1 or TRBD2 for D (6 bases each). The last part of the DNA fits TRBJ2-5 better; the J call may be wrong. This CDR3 is 15 amino acids long. Per the germline V gene, CDR1 is DFQATT and CDR2 is SNEGSKA (reference sequence). CDR3 amino acids: CSAGRGTGYGGTQYF. The CDR3 bases are TGCAGTGCTGGAAGGGGAACAGGGTACGGGGGGACCCAGTACTTC.

This chain joins TRBV5-6 and TRBJ2-5, with 7 bases aligning to TRBD2. The trim removed 4 bases at V and 4 bases at J, leaving 13 bases unmatched. CDR3 length equals 16 residues. Germline V gene sequence: CDR1 SGHDT, CDR2 YYEEEE. CDR3 DNA sequence: TGTGCCAGCAGCGTACTTACTAGCGCGGGGCGAGAGACCCAGTACTTC. Its translation: CASSVLTSAGRETQYF.